These 25 T cell receptor beta chains came from one sample sequenced in a study of cytomegalovirus exposure and HLA in healthy donors. Using immunoSEQ multiplex PCR, the repertoire was profiled, and TCRdb retains in-frame clones only, with some absent. The sample lists some 54,000 clones, 75% to 95% occurring once. Sequencing was performed on PBMCs. These receptors all stem from a man between 18 and 35 years old in good health and CMV-seronegative.

By its share, this clone is medium-sized. The CDR3 sequence: CASSIGDRETGELFF. CDR3 DNA: TGTGCCAGTAGTATAGGGGACAGGGAAACCGGGGAGCTGTTTTTT. The V and J genes are TRBV19 and TRBJ2-2; 9 bases agree with TRBD1. The junction had 2 bases not matched to a gene; V was cut back by 1 base and J by 5 bases. The CDR3 is made up of 15 amino acids. The germline CDR1 and CDR2 sequences are LNHDA and SQIVND (reference sequence).

The gene calls are TRBV7-8 and TRBJ2-1, with 11 bases aligning to TRBD2. This CDR3 comprises 15 residues. CDR1 is SGHVS and CDR2 is FQNEAQ in the germline V gene. The ends lost 3 bases at V and 6 bases at J; junction bases unmatched: 4. The CDR3 DNA follows: TGTGCCAGCAGCTTGGATAGCGGGAGGGCCAATGAGCAGTTCTTC. Translating gives CASSLDSGRANEQFF.

The chain recombines TRBV11-2 with TRBJ2-5; no definite D call. With 0 bases removed from V and 6 bases from J, the gap between germline ends came to 5 bases. CDR1 is SGHAT and CDR2 is FQNNGV in the germline V gene. CDR3 length: 12 residues. CDR3 in amino acids: CASSLDYKTQYF. The CDR3 bases are TGTGCCAGCAGCTTAGATTACAAGACCCAGTACTTC. Drawing the rest from reference TRBV11-2 and TRBJ2-5, the complete variable domain is EAGVAQSPRYKIIEKRQSVAFWCNPISGHATLYWYQQILGQGPKLLIQFQNNGVVDDSQLPKDRFSAERLKGVDSTLKIQPAKLEDSAVYLCASSLDYKTQYFGPGTRLLVL.

The chain combines TRBV5-1 with TRBJ2-7; D is ambiguous. V dropped 0 bases and J dropped 2 bases, with 6 bases sitting between them. CDR1 is SGHRS and CDR2 is YFSETQ in the germline V gene. The CDR3 contains 13 residues. The CDR3 is CASSLDITYEQYF. DNA of the CDR3: TGCGCCAGCAGCTTGGACATAACCTACGAGCAGTACTTC.

The J gene is TRBJ2-2, the V gene TRBV6-1; 7 nucleotides align to TRBD1. The trim removed 6 bases at V and 1 base at J, leaving 5 bases unmatched. The CDR3 totals 15 residues. Germline-derived CDR1 and CDR2 are MNHNS and SASEGT. For the CDR3, the DNA is TGTGCCAGCAGCCGCTGGGACAGGAACACCGGGGAGCTGTTTTTT. This encodes CASSRWDRNTGELFF.

V is TRBV19 and J is TRBJ2-1; D gene ambiguous. Between the trimmed V and J ends, which lost 7 bases and 0 bases, there was a span of 13 bases. CDR1 and CDR2 (germline): LNHDA, SQIVND (reference sequence). This CDR3 contains 15 residues. CDR3 sequence: CASNQGVSSYNEQFF. DNA for the CDR3: TGTGCCAGTAATCAAGGAGTAAGCTCCTACAATGAGCAGTTCTTC.

The V gene is TRBV5-1, the J gene TRBJ2-3, with TRBD2 identical over 11 bases. This CDR3 spans 17 amino acids. Germline V gene lookup returns CDR1 SGHRS and CDR2 YFSETQ. The J segment lost 2 bases and the V segment lost 2 bases, leaving 7 bases of the junction unmatched. The CDR3 loop reads CASSLKLAGGPTDTQYF. The CDR3 nucleotides read TGCGCCAGCAGCTTAAAGCTAGCGGGAGGCCCCACAGATACGCAGTATTTT.

J is TRBJ1-2 and V is TRBV21-1; the table's D gene call, TRBD1, was not cross checked with the DNA. TRBV21-1 is listed as a pseudogene. The length of the CDR3 is 15 residues. CDR3 protein: CASSTQKRTEDGYTF. CDR3 in DNA: TGTGCCAGCAGCACCCAAAAAAGGACAGAAGATGGCTACACCTTC.

This clone was observed a single time. The chain is built from TRBV5-1 and TRBJ2-1; D unclear. CDR1 is SGHRS, CDR2 YFSETQ, per germline. Trimming took 0 bases from V and 4 from J, leaving 11 bases between them. The CDR3 runs to 15 residues. The CDR3 bases are TGCGCCAGCAGCTTGGCCAACAGTAATTACAATGAGCAGTTCTTC. Translating gives CASSLANSNYNEQFF.

This clone was seen once. The V call is TRBV27, the J call TRBJ2-1; 12 bases map to TRBD2. The CDR3 consists of 15 residues. CDR1 MNHEY and CDR2 SMNVEV come from the germline V gene (reference sequence). The V gene end was trimmed by 5 bases and the J gene end by 4 bases; junction bases not matched to a gene: 3. CDR3 DNA: TGTGCCAGCAGTCACGGGACTAGCGGGTACAATGAGCAGTTCTTC. It yields the protein CASSHGTSGYNEQFF.

This clone was seen a handful of times. The V gene is TRBV14, the J gene TRBJ2-3, with 7 bases aligning to TRBD2. Germline lookup yields CDR1 SGHDN and CDR2 FVKESK. V was clipped by 2 bases and J by 4 bases; unmatched bases: 9. The CDR3 length is 16 residues. The CDR3 reads CASSQWTSFSADTQYF. The CDR3 DNA reads as TGTGCCAGCAGCCAATGGACTAGTTTCTCCGCAGATACGCAGTATTTT.

This chain connects TRBV6-5 to TRBJ1-2; 7 nucleotides agree with TRBD1. Germline CDR1 MNHEY, CDR2 SVGAGI. The ends lost 6 bases at V and 6 bases at J; junction bases unmatched: 13. This CDR3 contains 15 residues. The CDR3 coding sequence is TGTGCCAGCAGGGGGTGGGGACAGTTGGGAGATGGCTACACCTTC. Encoded protein: CASRGWGQLGDGYTF.

The chain recombines TRBV19 with TRBJ1-4; unclear D gene. V lost 3 bases and J 12 bases, leaving 20 bases between the germline ends. The length of the CDR3 is 15 residues. CDR1 and CDR2 (germline): LNHDA, SQIVND (reference sequence). CDR3 nucleotide sequence: TGTGCCAGTAGTATCGGATCGCCGCGGATCGGGGAACTGTTTTTT. Its protein is CASSIGSPRIGELFF.

The genes are TRBV5-1 and TRBJ2-5; TRBD2 matches 11 bases. Germline trimming cut 4 bases from V and 4 bases from J; bases unmatched to any gene: 9. Looked up from germline, CDR1 is SGHRS and CDR2 is YFSETQ. CDR3 length: 16 amino acids. CDR3 bases: TGCGCCAGCAGCCGAGGACTAGCGGGTGGCGTAGAGACCCAGTACTTC. It encodes CASSRGLAGGVETQYF.

This sequence joins TRBV5-1 and TRBJ2-5, with a weak D call TRBD2 (5 bases). Trimming stripped 4 bases from V and 1 base from J, with 14 bases between. Germline V lookup: CDR1 SGHRS, CDR2 YFSETQ. The CDR3 covers 15 residues. CDR3 protein: CASSTPGSGQETQYF. Here the CDR3 DNA reads TGCGCCAGCAGCACCCCGGGATCAGGCCAAGAGACCCAGTACTTC.

The chain carries TRBV15 and TRBJ1-2; tentatively, D is TRBD1 (5 bases). CDR1 is LNHNV and CDR2 is YYDKDF in the germline V gene (reference sequence). The CDR3 contains 15 residues. V was shortened by 4 bases and J by 5 bases, with 17 bases between the two germline ends. CDR3 DNA sequence: TGTGCCACCAGCACCGGCGGCGGGACCAATTATGGCTACACCTTC. Residues: CATSTGGGTNYGYTF. The entire variable domain, with the rest obtained from reference TRBV15 and TRBJ1-2, is as follows: DAMVIQNPRYQVTQFGKPVTLSCSQTLNHNVMYWYQQKSSQAPKLLFHYYDKDFNNEADTPDNFQSRRPNTSFCFLDIRSPGLGDTAMYLCATSTGGGTNYGYTFGSGTRLTVV.

The chain uses TRBV18 and TRBJ2-7; 7 bases are shared with TRBD1. Germline assignment: CDR1 KGHSH and CDR2 LQKENI. Losses at the gene ends were 4 bases for V and 5 bases for J; bases not matched to a gene: 8. This CDR3 spans 14 amino acids. CDR3 residues: CASSRGQTRHEQYF. CDR3 in DNA: TGTGCCAGCTCACGGGGACAGACTCGCCACGAGCAGTACTTC.

V usage is TRBV5-6 and J usage is TRBJ2-3, with 12 bases fitting TRBD2. Germline V gene sequence: CDR1 SGHDT, CDR2 YYEEEE. This CDR3 is built from 17 residues. Unmatched junction bases numbered 8, after V lost 3 bases and J lost 3 bases. CDR3 nucleotide sequence: TGTGCCAGCAGCTGGAGGACGACTAGCGGGAGAACAGATACGCAGTATTTT. Translated, it gives CASSWRTTSGRTDTQYF.

The chain carries TRBV6-5 and TRBJ2-7, with TRBD2 matching 10 bases. V gave up 0 bases and J gave up 6 bases; unmatched junction bases: 8. The CDR3 contains 16 residues. Germline CDR1 reads MNHEY; CDR2 reads SVGAGI. CDR3 in amino acids: CASSYSVASGSGEQYF. CDR3 in DNA: TGTGCCAGCAGTTACTCGGTGGCTAGCGGGAGTGGCGAGCAGTACTTC.

The V gene is TRBV7-6, the J gene TRBJ2-3; TRBD1 agrees at 8 bases. Trimming cost V 5 bases and J 1 base; bases outside gene matches: 2. CDR1 is SGHVS and CDR2 is FNYEAQ in the germline V gene. This CDR3 region has 14 residues. The CDR3 loop is CASSKGQGTDTQYF. The CDR3 DNA reads as TGTGCCAGCAGCAAGGGACAGGGCACAGATACGCAGTATTTT.

The chain links TRBV7-2 to TRBJ2-3; no clear D. There are 14 residues in the CDR3. V lost 4 bases and J lost 6, with 14 bases in between. The germline CDR1 and CDR2 sequences are SGHTA and FQGNSA. CDR3 protein: CASSSWPLLDTQYF. The CDR3 coding sequence is TGTGCCAGCAGCTCTTGGCCATTGCTGGATACGCAGTATTTT.

The chain is built from TRBV13 and TRBJ2-3, with TRBD2 matching over 8 bases. J was trimmed by 2 bases and V by 4 bases; bases with no gene match: 2. This CDR3 comprises 14 residues. Germline CDR1 and CDR2: PRHDT and FYEKMQ (reference sequence). The DNA of the CDR3 is TGTGCCAGCAGCTCGGGAGGGGTCACAGATACGCAGTATTTT. Translated: CASSSGGVTDTQYF. Looking up the rest from reference TRBV13 and TRBJ2-3 gives the full variable domain: AAGVIQSPRHLIKEKRETATLKCYPIPRHDTVYWYQQGPGQDPQFLISFYEKMQSDKGSIPDRFSAQQFSDYHSELNMSSLELGDSALYFCASSSGGVTDTQYFGPGTRLTVL.

The CDR3 sequence is CASHVGQGRTDTQYF. The DNA for the CDR3 is TGTGCCAGCCACGTCGGACAGGGTCGCACAGATACGCAGTATTTT. The chain is built from TRBV2 and TRBJ2-3, with 8 bases aligning to TRBD1. CDR3 size: 15 residues. Germline V lookup: CDR1 SNHLY, CDR2 FYNNEI. The junction had 8 bases not matched to a gene; V was cut back by 8 bases and J by 1 base.

CDR3 region: CASSLAKTSATDTQYF. The CDR3 bases are TGCGCCAGCAGCTTGGCCAAGACTAGCGCCACAGATACGCAGTATTTT. This chain links TRBV5-1 with TRBJ2-3; 8 positions match TRBD2. In germline, CDR1 is SGHRS, CDR2 YFSETQ. J gave up 2 bases and V 0 bases, and 5 bases lay outside the gene matches. The CDR3 is 16 residues long. Variable domain in full (rest from reference TRBV5-1 and TRBJ2-3): KAGVTQTPRYLIKTRGQQVTLSCSPISGHRSVSWYQQTPGQGLQFLFEYFSETQRNKGNFPGRFSGRQFSNSRSEMNVSTLELGDSALYLCASSLAKTSATDTQYFGPGTRLTVL.

This chain uses TRBV5-6 with TRBJ2-7; 7 bases align to TRBD2. This CDR3 region has 18 residues. J lost 7 bases, V lost 4 bases, and 23 bases had no gene match. Per the germline V gene, CDR1 is SGHDT and CDR2 is YYEEEE. CDR3 nucleotides: TGTGCCAGCAGCCCACCACTAGCGTTGCGGGGTGAGGGGCTTGAGCAGTACTTC. Its translation is CASSPPLALRGEGLEQYF.